This TCR beta chain was found in a study of OX40 agonist ivuxolimab in advanced cancers. Study in general: The patients received ivuxolimab by intravenous route every 2 weeks at 0.01 to 10 mg/kg.

Using immunoSEQ multiplex PCR, the repertoire was profiled, and TCRdb retains in-frame clones only, with some absent. The table has under 100,000 clones, approximately 85% seen once. The cohort excluded patients with autoimmune disease history or systemic immunosuppression. Samples of blood were obtained at baseline, on cycle 4 day 1, and on cycle 7 day 1. This clone appeared once. As yet, its antigen is unknown. Germline V gene data show CDR1 as SGDLS and CDR2 as YYNGEE. Between the trimmed V and J ends, which lost 1 base and 5 bases, there was a span of 10 bases. The CDR3 runs to 14 residues. Study-level points and caveats: Also showing low normalized T-cell clonal expansion were some of the nonresponders.

Sequencing used CD4+ or CD8+ T cells sorted from blood, obtained in a trial of the OX40 agonist ivuxolimab. This TCR came from an adult with an advanced solid tumor such as melanoma, head and neck, liver or kidney cancer. V usage is TRBV9 and J usage is TRBJ2-1, with D maybe TRBD1 (5 bases). The chain's CDR3 is CASSVTGRDNEQFF. In nucleotides, the CDR3 is TGTGCCAGCAGCGTAACAGGAAGAGACAATGAGCAGTTCTTC.